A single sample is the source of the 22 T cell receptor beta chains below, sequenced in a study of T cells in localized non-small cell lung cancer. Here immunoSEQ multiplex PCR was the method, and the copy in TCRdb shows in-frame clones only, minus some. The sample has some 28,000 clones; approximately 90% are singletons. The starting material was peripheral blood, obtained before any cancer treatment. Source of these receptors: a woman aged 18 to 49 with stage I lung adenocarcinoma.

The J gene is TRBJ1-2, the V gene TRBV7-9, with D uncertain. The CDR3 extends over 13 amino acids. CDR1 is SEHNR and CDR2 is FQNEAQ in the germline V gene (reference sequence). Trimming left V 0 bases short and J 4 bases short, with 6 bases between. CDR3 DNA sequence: TGTGCCAGCAGCTTAGCGGCAAGCTATGGCTACACCTTC. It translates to CASSLAASYGYTF.

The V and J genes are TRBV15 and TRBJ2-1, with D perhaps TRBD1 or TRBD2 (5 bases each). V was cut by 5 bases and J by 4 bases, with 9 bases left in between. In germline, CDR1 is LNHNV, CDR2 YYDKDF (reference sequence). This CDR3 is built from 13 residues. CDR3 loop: CATSPGTYNEQFF. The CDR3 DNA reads TGTGCCACCAGCCCTGGGACGTACAATGAGCAGTTCTTC. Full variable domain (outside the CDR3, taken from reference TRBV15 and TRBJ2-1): DAMVIQNPRYQVTQFGKPVTLSCSQTLNHNVMYWYQQKSSQAPKLLFHYYDKDFNNEADTPDNFQSRRPNTSFCFLDIRSPGLGDTAMYLCATSPGTYNEQFFGPGTRLTVL.

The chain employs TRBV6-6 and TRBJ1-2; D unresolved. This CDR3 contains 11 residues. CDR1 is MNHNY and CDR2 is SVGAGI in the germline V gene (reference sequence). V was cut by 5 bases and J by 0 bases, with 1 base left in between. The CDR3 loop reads CASSPNYGYTF. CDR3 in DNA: TGTGCCAGCAGTCCTAACTATGGCTACACCTTC.

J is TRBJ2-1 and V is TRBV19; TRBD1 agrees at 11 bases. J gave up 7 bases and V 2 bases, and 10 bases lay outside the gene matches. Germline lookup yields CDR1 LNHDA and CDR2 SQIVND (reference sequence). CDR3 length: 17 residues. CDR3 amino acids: CASSIKPHGTGGNEQFF. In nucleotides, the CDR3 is TGTGCCAGTAGTATAAAACCCCACGGGACAGGGGGTAATGAGCAGTTCTTC.

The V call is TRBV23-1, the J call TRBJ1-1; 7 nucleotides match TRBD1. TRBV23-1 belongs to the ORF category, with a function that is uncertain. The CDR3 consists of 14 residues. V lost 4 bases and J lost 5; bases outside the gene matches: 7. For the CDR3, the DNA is TGCGCCAGCAGTCTTCGGGACAGTGGTACTGAAGCTTTCTTT. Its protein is CASSLRDSGTEAFF.

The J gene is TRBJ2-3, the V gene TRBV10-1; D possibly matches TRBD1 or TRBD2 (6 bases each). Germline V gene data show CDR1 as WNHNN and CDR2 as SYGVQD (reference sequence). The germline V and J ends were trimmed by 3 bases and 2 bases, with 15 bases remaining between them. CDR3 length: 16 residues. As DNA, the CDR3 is TGCGCCAGCAGTGATATCGGGGGCCCTCTCACAGATACGCAGTATTTT. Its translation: CASSDIGGPLTDTQYF.

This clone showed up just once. In DNA form, the CDR3 reads TGTGCCAGCAGCTTCTGGACAGGGGGAACAACGGACACTGAAGCTTTCTTT. Protein product: CASSFWTGGTTDTEAFF. The chain uses TRBV7-2 and TRBJ1-1, with 10 positions matching TRBD1. Germline CDR1 is SGHTA and CDR2 is FQGNSA. This CDR3 comprises 17 residues. Unmatched junction bases numbered 10, after V lost 3 bases and J lost 3 bases.

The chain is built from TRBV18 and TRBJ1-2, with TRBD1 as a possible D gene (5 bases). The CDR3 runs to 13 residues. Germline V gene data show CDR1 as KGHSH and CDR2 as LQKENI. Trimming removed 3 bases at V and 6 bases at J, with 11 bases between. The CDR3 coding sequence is TGTGCCAGCTCACCCAGGGAAATCGATGGCTACACCTTC. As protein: CASSPREIDGYTF.

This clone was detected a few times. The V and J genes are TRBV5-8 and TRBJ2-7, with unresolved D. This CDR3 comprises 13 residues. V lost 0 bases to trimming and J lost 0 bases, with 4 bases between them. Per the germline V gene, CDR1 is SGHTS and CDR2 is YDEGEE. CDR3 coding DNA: TGTGCCAGCAGCTTGGCCATCTCCTACGAGCAGTACTTC. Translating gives CASSLAISYEQYF.

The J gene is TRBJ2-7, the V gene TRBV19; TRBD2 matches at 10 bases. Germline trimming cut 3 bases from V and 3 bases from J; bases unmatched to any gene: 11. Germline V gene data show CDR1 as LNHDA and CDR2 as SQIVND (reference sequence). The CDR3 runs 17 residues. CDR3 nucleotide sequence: TGTGCCAGTAGTATGGCTAGCGGGAGTAGTTGGGTCTACGAGCAGTACTTC. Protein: CASSMASGSSWVYEQYF.

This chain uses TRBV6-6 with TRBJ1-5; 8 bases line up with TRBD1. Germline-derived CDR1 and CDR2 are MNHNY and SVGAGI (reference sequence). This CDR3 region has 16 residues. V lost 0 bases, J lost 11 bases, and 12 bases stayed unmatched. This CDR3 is CASSYSRQGIKTSQHF. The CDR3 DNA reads TGTGCCAGCAGTTACTCCCGACAGGGGATTAAAACGTCCCAGCATTTT.

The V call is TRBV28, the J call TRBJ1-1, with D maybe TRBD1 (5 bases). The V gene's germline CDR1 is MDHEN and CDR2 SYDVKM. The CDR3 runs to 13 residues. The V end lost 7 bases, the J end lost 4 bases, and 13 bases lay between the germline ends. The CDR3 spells CASNPAGTTEAFF. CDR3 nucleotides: TGTGCCAGCAACCCTGCTGGGACCACTGAAGCTTTCTTT.

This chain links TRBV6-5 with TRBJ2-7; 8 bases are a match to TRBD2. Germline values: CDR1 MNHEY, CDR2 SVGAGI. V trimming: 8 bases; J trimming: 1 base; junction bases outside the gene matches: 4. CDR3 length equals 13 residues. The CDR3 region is CASRQRESYEQYF. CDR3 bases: TGTGCCAGCCGCCAGCGGGAGTCCTACGAGCAGTACTTC.

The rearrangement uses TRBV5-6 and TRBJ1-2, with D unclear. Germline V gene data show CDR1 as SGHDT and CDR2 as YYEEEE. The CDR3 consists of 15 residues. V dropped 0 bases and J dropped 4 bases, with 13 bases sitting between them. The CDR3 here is CASSLAPGPPYGYTF. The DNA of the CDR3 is TGTGCCAGCAGCTTGGCCCCAGGCCCCCCCTATGGCTACACCTTC.

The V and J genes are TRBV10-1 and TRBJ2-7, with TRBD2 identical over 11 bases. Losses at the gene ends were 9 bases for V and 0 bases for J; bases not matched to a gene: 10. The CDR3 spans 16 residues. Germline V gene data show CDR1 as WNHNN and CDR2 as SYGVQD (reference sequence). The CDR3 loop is CASPGTSGDNSYEQYF. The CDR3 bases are TGCGCCAGTCCCGGGACTAGCGGTGATAACTCCTACGAGCAGTACTTC.

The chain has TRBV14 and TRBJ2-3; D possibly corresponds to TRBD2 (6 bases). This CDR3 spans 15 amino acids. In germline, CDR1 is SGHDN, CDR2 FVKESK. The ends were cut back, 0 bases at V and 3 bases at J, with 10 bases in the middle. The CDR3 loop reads CASSQDVGGTDTQYF. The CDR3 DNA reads TGTGCCAGCAGCCAAGATGTCGGAGGGACAGATACGCAGTATTTT.

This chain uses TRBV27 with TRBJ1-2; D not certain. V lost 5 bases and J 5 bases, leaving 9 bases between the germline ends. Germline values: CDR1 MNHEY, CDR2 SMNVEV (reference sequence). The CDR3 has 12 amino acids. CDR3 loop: CASSNTGYGYTF. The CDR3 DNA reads TGTGCCAGCAGTAACACCGGGTATGGCTACACCTTC.

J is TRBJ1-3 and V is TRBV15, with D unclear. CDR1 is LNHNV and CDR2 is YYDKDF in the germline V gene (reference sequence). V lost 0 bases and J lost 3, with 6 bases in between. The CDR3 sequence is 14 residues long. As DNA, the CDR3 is TGTGCCACCAGCAGAGATTTCCATGGAAACACCATATATTTT. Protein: CATSRDFHGNTIYF. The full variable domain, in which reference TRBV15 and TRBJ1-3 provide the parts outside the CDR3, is DAMVIQNPRYQVTQFGKPVTLSCSQTLNHNVMYWYQQKSSQAPKLLFHYYDKDFNNEADTPDNFQSRRPNTSFCFLDIRSPGLGDTAMYLCATSRDFHGNTIYFGEGSWLTVV.

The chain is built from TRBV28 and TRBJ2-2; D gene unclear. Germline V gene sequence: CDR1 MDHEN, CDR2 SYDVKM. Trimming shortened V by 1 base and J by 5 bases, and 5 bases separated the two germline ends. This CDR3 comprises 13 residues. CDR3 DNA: TGTGCCAGCAGTTTATCGGGTACCGGGGAGCTGTTTTTT. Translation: CASSLSGTGELFF.

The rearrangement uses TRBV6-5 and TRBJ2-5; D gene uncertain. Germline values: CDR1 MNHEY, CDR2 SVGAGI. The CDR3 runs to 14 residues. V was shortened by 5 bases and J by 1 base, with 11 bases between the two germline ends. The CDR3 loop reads CASSDRVAQETQYF. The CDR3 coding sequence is TGTGCCAGCAGTGACCGGGTGGCCCAAGAGACCCAGTACTTC.

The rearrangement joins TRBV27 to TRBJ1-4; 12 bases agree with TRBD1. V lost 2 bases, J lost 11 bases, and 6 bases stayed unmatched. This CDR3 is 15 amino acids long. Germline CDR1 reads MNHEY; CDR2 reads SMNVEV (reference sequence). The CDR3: CASSLLGTGGEKLFF. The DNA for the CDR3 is TGTGCCAGCAGTTTACTCGGGACAGGGGGCGAGAAACTGTTTTTT.

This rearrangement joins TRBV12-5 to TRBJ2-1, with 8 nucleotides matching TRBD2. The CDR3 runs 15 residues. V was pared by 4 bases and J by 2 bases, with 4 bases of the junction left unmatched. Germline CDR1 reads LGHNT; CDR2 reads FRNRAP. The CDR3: CASGWAGGPYNEQFF. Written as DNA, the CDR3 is TGTGCTAGTGGTTGGGCGGGAGGCCCCTACAATGAGCAGTTCTTC.